This T cell receptor (beta chain) was found in a study of CD8 T cells in ankylosing spondylitis. Libraries for TCR beta were made by quantitative 5'-RACE with molecular barcodes. TCRdb re-called the 5' RACE reads with MiXCR, one entry per CDR3 protein. The sample holds fewer than 400,000 distinct CDR3 sequences; 20% to 25% are singletons and the top ten take about 17%. This CDR3 is built from 16 residues. V was clipped by 4 bases and J by 17 bases; unmatched bases: 23. The germline V gene has CDR1 SGHRS and CDR2 YFSETQ. The study, taken as a whole, reports: For ankylosing spondylitis blood, a TCR beta motif of 7 to 9 highly homologous variants appeared characteristic.

For this clonotype: Its antigen is unknown.

The origin of this receptor is a male donor with ankylosing spondylitis. Specimen: blood, either unsorted or a sorted T cell fraction (not recorded which). This chain uses TRBV5-1 with TRBJ2-2; 7 nucleotides agree with TRBD1. The CDR3 is CASSLTEDRASGEPFF. CDR3 nucleotides: TGCGCCAGCAGCCTTACCGAAGACAGGGCATCCGGGGAGCCCTTTTTT.